These 3 T cell receptor beta chains originate from one sample sequenced in a study of blood T cells in healthy people across ages. A second 7 to 11 cycle PCR used barcoded and J-beta primers. TCRdb reprocessed the 5' RACE reads with MiXCR, giving one entry per CDR3 protein. The sample consists of about 1.1 million distinct CDR3 sequences, 35% to 40% of them appearing once. Sequencing input: blood. These receptors all come from a man in his late teens or twenties in good health.

In its sample, this clonotype was seen a few times. This chain uses TRBV20-1 with TRBJ1-3, with D possibly TRBD1 on 5 matching bases. The V and J ends lost 4 bases and 0 bases respectively, with 13 bases between them. CDR1 and CDR2 (germline): DFQATT, SNEGSKA (reference sequence). There are 15 residues in the CDR3. CDR3 in DNA: TGCAGTGCTACGGGGGTCGGGTCCTCTGGAAACACCATATATTTT. As protein: CSATGVGSSGNTIYF.

The chain combines TRBV9 with TRBJ1-2; tentatively, D is TRBD1 (6 bases). V lost 1 base and J 8 bases, leaving 15 bases between the germline ends. There are 14 residues in the CDR3. Looked up from germline, CDR1 is SGDLS and CDR2 is YYNGEE. CDR3 region: CASSVKVRGDGYTF. DNA for the CDR3: TGTGCCAGCAGCGTAAAGGTCAGGGGAGACGGCTACACCTTC.

This rearrangement joins TRBV25-1 to TRBJ1-1; unclear D gene. Trimming removed 0 bases at V and 6 bases at J, with 8 bases between. The V gene's germline CDR1 is MGHDK and CDR2 SYGVNS. The CDR3 extends over 13 amino acids. This chain's CDR3 is CASSEYGDSEAFF. CDR3 nucleotide sequence: TGTGCCAGCAGTGAATACGGAGACTCTGAAGCTTTCTTT. Filled out from reference TRBV25-1 and TRBJ1-1, the complete variable domain reads EADIYQTPRYLVIGTGKKITLECSQTMGHDKMYWYQQDPGMELHLIHYSYGVNSTEKGDLSSESTVSRIRTEHFPLTLESARPSHTSQYLCASSEYGDSEAFFGQGTRLTVV.